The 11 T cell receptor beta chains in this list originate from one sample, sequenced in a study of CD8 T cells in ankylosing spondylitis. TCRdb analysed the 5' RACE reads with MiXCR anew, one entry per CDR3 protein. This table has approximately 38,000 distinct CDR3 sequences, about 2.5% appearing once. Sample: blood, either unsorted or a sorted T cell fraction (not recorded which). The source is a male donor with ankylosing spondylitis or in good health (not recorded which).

As DNA, the CDR3 is TGTGCCAGCAGCGGCACTAGCGGGAGAAAGACTGAGCAGTTCTTC. Protein sequence: CASSGTSGRKTEQFF. V is TRBV9 and J is TRBJ2-1; 11 bases map to TRBD2. Germline V gene sequence: CDR1 SGDLS, CDR2 YYNGEE. Trimming removed 3 bases from V and 9 bases from J; junction bases left unmatched: 8. The CDR3 contains 15 residues.

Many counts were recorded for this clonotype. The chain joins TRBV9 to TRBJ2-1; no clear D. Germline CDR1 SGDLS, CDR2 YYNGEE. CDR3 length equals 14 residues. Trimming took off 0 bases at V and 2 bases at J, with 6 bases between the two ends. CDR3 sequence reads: CASSVGQAYNEQFF. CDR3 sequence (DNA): TGTGCCAGCAGCGTAGGGCAAGCCTACAATGAGCAGTTCTTC.

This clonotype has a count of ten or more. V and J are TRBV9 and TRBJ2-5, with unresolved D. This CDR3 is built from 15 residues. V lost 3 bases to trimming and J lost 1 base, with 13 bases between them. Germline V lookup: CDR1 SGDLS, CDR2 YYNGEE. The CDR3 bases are TGTGCCAGCAGCGCGACACCGGGCCCCCAAGAGACCCAGTACTTC. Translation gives CASSATPGPQETQYF.

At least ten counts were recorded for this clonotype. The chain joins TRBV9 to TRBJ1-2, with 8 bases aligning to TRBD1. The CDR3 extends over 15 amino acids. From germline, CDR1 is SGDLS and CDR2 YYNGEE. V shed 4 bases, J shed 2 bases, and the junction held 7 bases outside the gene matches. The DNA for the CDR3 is TGTGCCAGCAGCACCCGGACAGGGTGGAACTATGGCTACACCTTC. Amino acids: CASSTRTGWNYGYTF. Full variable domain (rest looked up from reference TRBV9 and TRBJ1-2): DSGVTQTPKHLITATGQRVTLRCSPRSGDLSVYWYQQSLDQGLQFLIQYYNGEERAKGNILERFSAQQFPDLHSELNLSSLELGDSALYFCASSTRTGWNYGYTFGSGTRLTVV.

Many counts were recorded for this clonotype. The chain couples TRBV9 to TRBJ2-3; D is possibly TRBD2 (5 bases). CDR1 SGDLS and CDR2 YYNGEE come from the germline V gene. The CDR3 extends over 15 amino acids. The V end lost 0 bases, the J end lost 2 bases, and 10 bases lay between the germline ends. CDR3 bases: TGTGCCAGCAGCGTAGGGGGAGCTATCACAGATACGCAGTATTTT. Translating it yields CASSVGGAITDTQYF.

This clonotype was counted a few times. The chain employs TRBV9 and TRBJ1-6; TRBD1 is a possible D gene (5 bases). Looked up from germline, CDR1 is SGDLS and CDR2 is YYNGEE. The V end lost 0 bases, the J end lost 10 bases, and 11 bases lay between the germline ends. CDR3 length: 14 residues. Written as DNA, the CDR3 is TGTGCCAGCAGCGTAGAAGGGACGGACTCACCCCTCCACTTT. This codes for CASSVEGTDSPLHF.

DNA of the CDR3: TGTGCCAGCAGCTTAGCCCGCGACAGGGACCCTGAAGCTTTCTTT. Protein sequence: CASSLARDRDPEAFF. The genes are TRBV11-3 and TRBJ1-1; TRBD1 matches at 7 bases. The CDR3 is 15 residues long. Germline V gene sequence: CDR1 SGHNT, CDR2 YENEEA. The J segment lost 6 bases and the V segment lost 1 base, leaving 8 bases of the junction unmatched. Full variable domain (missing parts from reference TRBV11-3 and TRBJ1-1): EAGVVQSPRYKIIEKKQPVAFWCNPISGHNTLYWYLQNLGQGPELLIRYENEEAVDDSQLPKDRFSAERLKGVDSTLKIQPAELGDSAVYLCASSLARDRDPEAFFGQGTRLTVV.

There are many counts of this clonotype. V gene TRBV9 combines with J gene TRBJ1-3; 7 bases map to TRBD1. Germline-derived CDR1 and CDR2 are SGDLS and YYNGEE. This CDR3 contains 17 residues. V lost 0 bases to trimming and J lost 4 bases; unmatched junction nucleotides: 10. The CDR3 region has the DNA TGTGCCAGCAGCGTAGCCCCCCGTAGGGACAGCGGAAACACCATATATTTT. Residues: CASSVAPRRDSGNTIYF.

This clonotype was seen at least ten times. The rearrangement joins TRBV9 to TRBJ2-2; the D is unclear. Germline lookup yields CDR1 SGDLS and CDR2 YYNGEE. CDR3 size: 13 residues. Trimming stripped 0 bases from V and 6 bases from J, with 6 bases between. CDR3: CASSVGVPGELFF. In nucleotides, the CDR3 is TGTGCCAGCAGCGTAGGGGTCCCCGGGGAGCTGTTTTTT.

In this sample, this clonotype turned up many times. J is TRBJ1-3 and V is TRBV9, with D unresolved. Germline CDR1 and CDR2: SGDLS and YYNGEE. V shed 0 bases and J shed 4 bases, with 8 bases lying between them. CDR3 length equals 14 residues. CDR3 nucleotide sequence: TGTGCCAGCAGCGTAGGCGGCGGAGGAAACACCATATATTTT. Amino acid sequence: CASSVGGGGNTIYF.

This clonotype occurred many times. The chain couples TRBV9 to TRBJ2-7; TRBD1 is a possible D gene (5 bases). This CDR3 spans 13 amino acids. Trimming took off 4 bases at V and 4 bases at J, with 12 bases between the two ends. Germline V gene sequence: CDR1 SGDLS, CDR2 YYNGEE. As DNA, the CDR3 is TGTGCCAGCAGCCCAGGGCCGTTTTACGAGCAGTACTTC. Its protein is CASSPGPFYEQYF.